These 25 T cell receptor beta chains were all obtained from the same sample, sequenced in a study of CD8+CD57+ T cells in acquired aplastic anemia. The study profiled TCR beta VDJ and CDR3 using genomic DNA as template. Each CDR3 protein gets one entry after TCRdb re-called the reads with MiXCR. The sample contains approximately 200,000 distinct CDR3 sequences, roughly 64% of which appear only once. The specimen sequenced was sorted CD4+, CD8+, or CD8+CD57+ T cells (not recorded which) from PBMCs. These receptors were taken from a human donor with severe aplastic anemia or a healthy control (not recorded which).

In the case of this clonotype: The conserved phenylalanine or tryptophan is not found at the CDR3 terminus, so this likely reflects a read error. The limits of the CDR3 on the DNA are not certain, so only TCRdb's listed CDR3 is given. This chain connects TRBV28 to TRBJ1-5. The CDR3 is 10 amino acids long, termini counted. Germline lookup yields CDR1 MDHEN and CDR2 SYDVKM. CDR3 region: CASSLSLAGG.

This clonotype has ten or more counts. The J gene is TRBJ1-6, the V gene TRBV24-1; 11 nucleotides agree with TRBD1. The CDR3 covers 19 residues. V gave up 9 bases and J gave up 1 base; unmatched junction bases: 13. Germline V gene lookup returns CDR1 KGHDR and CDR2 SFDVKD. The CDR3 loop is CATPAEDRGRLSYNSPLHF. CDR3 sequence (DNA): TGTGCCACCCCCGCAGAGGACAGGGGGCGCCTATCCTATAATTCACCCCTCCACTTT.

A remark on this clonotype: A read error is possible here, since a much larger clone lies one base away. The V gene is TRBV6-1, the J gene TRBJ2-1, with TRBD2 identical over 14 bases. J lost 8 bases, V lost 3 bases, and 9 bases had no gene match. Germline CDR1 MNHNS, CDR2 SASEGT. This CDR3 comprises 17 residues. CDR3 in amino acids: CASSDSTSGGGLHEQFF. The DNA of the CDR3 is TGTGCCAGCAGTGACTCGACTAGCGGGGGGGGGTTACATGAGCAGTTCTTC.

The chain has TRBV7-3 and TRBJ2-1, with 10 bases lining up with TRBD2. The DNA matches TRBJ2-5 better at its end, which makes the J call doubtful. Germline CDR1 SGHTA, CDR2 FQGTGA. The CDR3 extends over 15 amino acids. The CDR3 loop reads CASSVSSGGGETQYF. The CDR3 bases are TGTGCCAGCAGCGTCTCTAGCGGGGGAGGGGAGACCCAGTACTTC.

This clonotype was counted many times. V and J are TRBV29-1 and TRBJ2-7; no clear D gene. The germline V gene has CDR1 SQVTM and CDR2 ANQGSEA. The ends were cut back, 3 bases at V and 6 bases at J, with 12 bases in the middle. The CDR3 contains 12 residues. The CDR3 reads CSVDSPYGEQYF. The DNA of the CDR3 is TGCAGCGTTGATAGCCCATACGGCGAGCAGTACTTC.

The rearrangement uses TRBV2 and TRBJ1-2, with D maybe TRBD1 (6 bases). Deletions cut 4 bases from V and 6 bases from J, with 12 bases between. Germline V CDR1 and CDR2: SNHLY, FYNNEI. The CDR3 covers 13 residues. The CDR3 DNA reads TGTGCCAGCAGTGTTACAGGGATTGATGGCTACACCTTC. It encodes CASSVTGIDGYTF.

Concerning this clonotype: Its ends do not fully match the called genes, so a read error is possible. This chain links TRBV29-1 with TRBJ2-3, with 9 bases lining up with TRBD2. In germline, CDR1 is SQVTM, CDR2 ANQGSEA. The CDR3 is 15 amino acids. The CDR3 reads CSVATGTSIEDTQYF. The CDR3 coding sequence is TGCAGTGTTGCAACCGGGACTAGCATTGAAGATACGCAGTATTTT.

The V gene is TRBV20-1, the J gene TRBJ1-1; D is unclear. CDR1 is DFQATT, CDR2 SNEGSKA, per germline (reference sequence). Trimming removed 0 bases from V and 1 base from J, with 12 bases in between. The CDR3 consists of 15 residues. The CDR3 nucleotides are TGCAGTGCTAGAGATCCCTACAGAGCGAACACTGAAGCTTTCTTT. This codes for CSARDPYRANTEAFF.

The chain links TRBV5-1 to TRBJ2-7, with 9 bases matching TRBD2. There are 13 residues in the CDR3. CDR1 is SGHRS, CDR2 YFSETQ, per germline. J gave up 7 bases and V 10 bases, and 12 bases lay outside the gene matches. This CDR3 reads CASRGGGAGEQYF. The CDR3 DNA sequence: TGCGCCTCCCGGGGCGGGGGGGCTGGGGAGCAGTACTTC. The full variable domain, in which reference TRBV5-1 and TRBJ2-7 provide the parts outside the CDR3, is KAGVTQTPRYLIKTRGQQVTLSCSPISGHRSVSWYQQTPGQGLQFLFEYFSETQRNKGNFPGRFSGRQFSNSRSEMNVSTLELGDSALYLCASRGGGAGEQYFGPGTRLTVT.

The sample holds many counts of this clonotype. The V gene is TRBV4-3, the J gene TRBJ2-7; D gene unclear. From germline, CDR1 is LGHNA and CDR2 YSLEER. Trimming shortened V by 1 base and J by 1 base, and 11 bases separated the two germline ends. The CDR3 sequence is 15 residues long. The CDR3 DNA is TGCGCCAGCAGCCAAGCGAGGTCCGTATCCTACGAGCAGTACTTC. Translated: CASSQARSVSYEQYF.

The chain has TRBV7-9 and TRBJ1-5; weak D call: TRBD2 (5 bases). The DNA end is a closer match to TRBJ2-3, so the J assignment may be wrong. Germline values: CDR1 SEHNR, CDR2 FQNEAQ (reference sequence). CDR3 size: 12 residues. CDR3 bases: TGTGCCAGCAGCTTAGCCGGGAATACGCAGTATTTT. Protein sequence: CASSLAGNTQYF.

CDR3 sequence reads: CASRIDLTSSTDTQYF. In DNA form, the CDR3 reads TGCGCCAGCAGAATAGATTTAACCTCTAGCACAGATACGCAGTATTTT. The chain combines TRBV5-1 with TRBJ2-3; D gene ambiguous. Trimming stripped 5 bases from V and 0 bases from J, with 16 bases between. CDR3 length: 16 residues. In germline, CDR1 is SGHRS, CDR2 YFSETQ.

This clonotype was observed once. The chain carries TRBV7-6 and TRBJ1-6, with 9 nucleotides matching TRBD1. Per germline, CDR1 SGHVS and CDR2 FNYEAQ. V was clipped by 5 bases and J by 10 bases; unmatched bases: 21. The CDR3 sequence is 19 residues long. The CDR3, as DNA: TGTGCCAGCAGCCAAGCTGCGGAGGACAGGGGCCCGGGGGGATCACCCCTCCACTTT. Amino acids: CASSQAAEDRGPGGSPLHF. The variable domain in full, completed from reference TRBV7-6 and TRBJ1-6, reads GAGVSQSPRYKVTKRGQDVALRCDPISGHVSLYWYRQALGQGPEFLTYFNYEAQQDKSGLPNDRFSAERPEGSISTLTIQRTEQRDSAMYRCASSQAAEDRGPGGSPLHFGNGTRLTVT.

J is TRBJ2-1 and V is TRBV10-3; 11 bases align to TRBD1. Germline V gene lookup returns CDR1 ENHRY and CDR2 SYGVKD. Trimming removed 10 bases from V and 9 bases from J; junction bases left unmatched: 5. This CDR3 is built from 12 residues. The chain's CDR3 is CASGQGAGEQFF. The CDR3 DNA sequence: TGTGCCAGCGGACAGGGGGCAGGTGAGCAGTTCTTC.

The genes are TRBV9 and TRBJ2-7, with 8 bases aligning to TRBD2. This CDR3 is 17 amino acids long. Germline V gene lookup returns CDR1 SGDLS and CDR2 YYNGEE. V dropped 4 bases and J dropped 6; count of bases not matched to a gene: 18. CDR3 protein: CASSLREDGAARGEQYF. The CDR3 DNA reads as TGTGCCAGCAGCCTGCGGGAGGACGGGGCCGCCCGTGGCGAGCAGTACTTC. Supplemented by reference TRBV9 and TRBJ2-7, the full variable domain reads DSGVTQTPKHLITATGQRVTLRCSPRSGDLSVYWYQQSLDQGLQFLIQYYNGEERAKGNILERFSAQQFPDLHSELNLSSLELGDSALYFCASSLREDGAARGEQYFGPGTRLTVT.

This clonotype appeared many times. This chain uses TRBV19 with TRBJ1-4; D is uncertain. V was pared by 3 bases and J by 4 bases, with 9 bases between. CDR1 and CDR2 from the germline V gene are LNHDA and SQIVND (reference sequence). The CDR3 runs to 14 residues. CDR3 sequence reads: CASSIYNLNEKLFF. The CDR3 nucleotides are TGTGCCAGTAGTATTTACAACCTTAATGAAAAACTGTTTTTT.

This chain's CDR3 is CASSNTGGSTEAFF. CDR3 DNA sequence: TGCGCCAGCAGCAACACAGGGGGCTCCACTGAAGCTTTCTTT. This rearrangement joins TRBV5-1 to TRBJ1-1; 9 positions agree with TRBD1. This CDR3 has 14 residues. V was clipped by 4 bases and J by 4 bases; unmatched bases: 5. The germline CDR1 and CDR2 sequences are SGHRS and YFSETQ.

This clonotype was detected ten times or more. The chain joins TRBV4-3 to TRBJ1-5; D not resolved. V was cut by 0 bases and J by 0 bases, with 18 bases left in between. The CDR3 sequence is 19 residues long. Per the germline V gene, CDR1 is LGHNA and CDR2 is YSLEER. The CDR3 DNA is TGCGCCAGCAGCCAAGAGTTGTCCAGGTTTGGAGGTAGCAATCAGCCCCAGCATTTT. Translated, it gives CASSQELSRFGGSNQPQHF.

This clonotype occurred many times. The V and J genes are TRBV19 and TRBJ2-1; TRBD1 aligns across 8 bases. The CDR3 has 15 amino acids. The V segment lost 3 bases and the J segment 8 bases; nucleotides outside the gene matches: 9. The germline CDR1 and CDR2 sequences are LNHDA and SQIVND (reference sequence). The CDR3 region is CASSMRTGRPHEQFF. In DNA form, the CDR3 reads TGTGCCAGTAGTATGAGGACAGGGCGACCCCATGAGCAGTTCTTC.

This clonotype was recorded many times. The V and J genes are TRBV7-9 and TRBJ2-5, with 11 bases lining up with TRBD2. CDR1 is SEHNR, CDR2 FQNEAQ, per germline (reference sequence). Unmatched junction bases numbered 2, after V lost 1 base and J lost 4 bases. The length of the CDR3 is 15 residues. The CDR3 coding sequence is TGTGCCAGCAGCTTAGTAGCGGGGGGGTTAGAGACCCAGTACTTC. As protein: CASSLVAGGLETQYF.

The genes are TRBV29-1 and TRBJ1-3; D gene uncertain. CDR1 is SQVTM, CDR2 ANQGSEA, per germline. The length of the CDR3 is 13 residues. The germline V and J ends were trimmed by 4 bases and 6 bases, with 13 bases remaining between them. DNA of the CDR3: TGCAGCGTTGCGGAAGGGCCTGTAAACACCATATATTTT. Amino acids: CSVAEGPVNTIYF.

The CDR3 sequence is CASSLGEKGTEAFF. As DNA, the CDR3 is TGTGCCAGCAGCTTAGGAGAAAAAGGCACTGAAGCTTTCTTT. The J gene is TRBJ1-1, the V gene TRBV11-2, with no clear D. CDR3 length: 14 amino acids. V lost 1 base and J lost 4, with 10 bases in between. Germline V gene data show CDR1 as SGHAT and CDR2 as FQNNGV.

This clonotype was recorded a few times. The genes are TRBV20-1 and TRBJ1-3, with TRBD1 identical over 8 bases. V lost 0 bases, J lost 4 bases, and 2 bases stayed unmatched. This CDR3 region has 14 residues. CDR1 is DFQATT and CDR2 is SNEGSKA in the germline V gene (reference sequence). The CDR3 loop is CSARDRDRGNTIYF. In DNA, the CDR3 is TGCAGTGCTAGAGATCGGGACAGGGGAAACACCATATATTTT.

The genes are TRBV20-1 and TRBJ2-3, with 11 bases lining up with TRBD2. There are 16 residues in the CDR3. Germline CDR1 DFQATT, CDR2 SNEGSKA (reference sequence). The V and J ends lost 2 bases and 4 bases, in that order; junction bases with no gene match: 8. As DNA, the CDR3 is TGCAGTGCTAGATGGGCTGCTAGCGGGGGGCCAGATACGCAGTATTTT. Protein sequence: CSARWAASGGPDTQYF.

The chain carries TRBV2 and TRBJ2-1, with 12 bases matching TRBD2. This CDR3 region has 18 residues. The germline V gene encodes CDR1 SNHLY and CDR2 FYNNEI. Germline trimming cut 2 bases from V and 1 base from J; bases unmatched to any gene: 6. The CDR3 DNA sequence: TGTGCCAGCAGTGAAACTAGCGGGGGGTCTCGTTCCTACAATGAGCAGTTCTTC. Translation gives CASSETSGGSRSYNEQFF. The variable domain in full, completed from reference TRBV2 and TRBJ2-1, reads EPEVTQTPSHQVTQMGQEVILRCVPISNHLYFYWYRQILGQKVEFLVSFYNNEISEKSEIFDDQFSVERPDGSNFTLKIRSTKLEDSAMYFCASSETSGGSRSYNEQFFGPGTRLTVL.